This TCR beta chain was found in a study of blood T cell repertoires in COVID-19. Study at large: Acute-phase and convalescent COVID-19 samples originated in the United States, Italy and Spain. PBMCs, B-cell-depleted T cells, or T cells were the source of the cDNA or gDNA that made up the material.

Original methodology: Amplification of reference gene primers provided the estimated nucleated cell counts. Here immunoSEQ multiplex PCR was the method, and the copy in TCRdb shows in-frame clones only, minus some. V and J calls and clone size are those listed in that table; D and trimming were worked out from the DNA. Of approximately 76,000 clones in the sample, approximately 88% were seen once. This clone was detected only a few times. This CDR3 comprises 14 residues. Germline CDR1 LNHDA, CDR2 SQIVND (reference sequence). V shed 10 bases and J shed 6 bases, with 19 bases lying between them. This chain links TRBV19 with TRBJ1-5; the D is unclear. The sequenced sample was peripheral blood. The sequence came from a human donor in a cohort sampled during active COVID-19. The CDR3 DNA reads as TGTGCCAATGTAAGGACTACTACGCTTCAGCCCCAGCATTTT. Its translation is CANVRTTTLQPQHF.